The sequence of this TCR beta chain was determined in a study of blood T cell repertoires in COVID-19. Study-wide background: Researchers got acute and convalescent COVID-19 samples from the United States, Italy and Spain. T cells, B-cell-depleted T cells, or PBMCs provided the cDNA or gDNA that served as material.

Residents of about two dozen US areas, aged roughly 18 to 89 years, made up the participants. A few counts support this clone. Produced via immunoSEQ multiplex PCR; TCRdb's table is partial and in-frame only. The sample holds 350,000 or so clones, approximately 86% seen once. The CDR3 loop spans 21 amino acids. The genes are TRBV21-1 and TRBJ1-1; the DNA was not used to check the table's D call, TRBD1. TRBV21-1 counts as a pseudogene. Sequencing was done on a sample of PBMCs or T cells enriched from blood (not recorded which). The receptor was isolated from a middle-aged woman with acute COVID-19. CDR3 nucleotides: TGTGCCAGCAGCAAAGGGGGCTCCGCGGCATTGCATGGACGGATGAACACTGAAGCTTTCTTT. Its protein product is CASSKGGSAALHGRMNTEAFF.